A selection of T cell receptor beta chains follows, all from one sample in a study of circulating and synovial CD4+ cells in juvenile arthritis. TCRdb's copy holds only in-frame clones and misses some; the assay was immunoSEQ multiplex PCR. The repertoire holds about 33,000 clones, with about 95% as singletons. The sample taken for sequencing was CD4+ T cells from blood. Receptors were obtained from a human donor with juvenile idiopathic arthritis. Each CDR3 is given with its conserved first and last residue. Each record gives: CDR3 protein, CDR3 DNA, V gene, J gene, D gene, clone size. The D gene is left open where the match is weak. Clone size is not always given. Where it is, it says once, few, many or a class for expanded clones.

CDR3 protein: CASLRGGTLNYGYTF
CDR3 DNA: TGTGCCAGCCTCAGGGGAGGGACCCTTAACTATGGCTACACCTTC
V gene: TRBV28
J gene: TRBJ1-2
D gene: -
clone size: -

CDR3 protein: CASSSIQGSRGYTF
CDR3 DNA: TGTGCCAGCAGCTCTATACAGGGGAGTCGTGGCTACACCTTC
V gene: TRBV11-2
J gene: TRBJ1-2
D gene: TRBD1
clone size: -

CDR3 protein: CASSLGRGGGLGEQYF
CDR3 DNA: TGTGCCAGCAGCTTAGGACGAGGGGGTGGACTAGGGGAGCAGTACTTC
V gene: TRBV7-2
J gene: TRBJ2-7
D gene: -
clone size: once

CDR3 protein: CASSSDRTSGNTIYF
CDR3 DNA: TGTGCCAGCTCCTCCGACAGGACCTCTGGAAACACCATATATTTT
V gene: TRBV28
J gene: TRBJ1-3
D gene: -
clone size: -

CDR3 protein: CANRDSNTEAFF
CDR3 DNA: TGTGCCAACCGAGACAGCAACACTGAAGCTTTCTTT
V gene: TRBV2
J gene: TRBJ1-1
D gene: -
clone size: -

CDR3 protein: CASSFQGTVLNEQFF
CDR3 DNA: TGTGCCAGCAGTTTTCAGGGGACAGTACTCAATGAGCAGTTCTTC
V gene: TRBV28
J gene: TRBJ2-1
D gene: TRBD1
clone size: -

CDR3 protein: CASSYDRPLAKNIQYF
CDR3 DNA: TGTGCCAGCAGCTATGACAGGCCTTTAGCCAAAAACATTCAGTACTTC
V gene: TRBV11-2
J gene: TRBJ2-4
D gene: -
clone size: -

CDR3 protein: CASSVGAGANVLTF
CDR3 DNA: TGTGCCAGCAGTGTGGGCGCTGGGGCCAACGTCCTGACTTTC
V gene: TRBV2
J gene: TRBJ2-6
D gene: -
clone size: once

CDR3 protein: CASSEGGDQPQHF
CDR3 DNA: TGCGCCAGCAGTGAAGGGGGTGATCAGCCCCAGCATTTT
V gene: TRBV10-1
J gene: TRBJ1-5
D gene: -
clone size: once

CDR3 protein: CAWASTGYSNQPQHF
CDR3 DNA: TGTGCCTGGGCTTCTACGGGGTATAGCAATCAGCCCCAGCATTTT
V gene: TRBV30
J gene: TRBJ1-5
D gene: -
clone size: -

CDR3 protein: CASSPQERQPQHF
CDR3 DNA: TGTGCCAGTAGTCCTCAGGAACGACAGCCCCAGCATTTT
V gene: TRBV19
J gene: TRBJ1-5
D gene: -
clone size: -

CDR3 protein: CASSARGQTGNQPQHF
CDR3 DNA: TGCGCCAGCAGCGCGAGGGGACAGACAGGTAATCAGCCCCAGCATTTT
V gene: TRBV23-1
J gene: TRBJ1-5
D gene: TRBD1
clone size: once

CDR3 protein: CASSLEDYVSYEQYF
CDR3 DNA: TGTGCCAGCAGCTTAGAGGACTACGTCTCCTACGAGCAGTACTTC
V gene: TRBV7-2
J gene: TRBJ2-7
D gene: -
clone size: -

CDR3 protein: CASSLVSQQPQHF
CDR3 DNA: TGTGCCAGCAGCTTAGTTTCACAGCAGCCCCAGCATTTT
V gene: TRBV7-2
J gene: TRBJ1-5
D gene: -
clone size: -

CDR3 protein: CASSLTLAQGGYTF
CDR3 DNA: TGTGCCAGCAGCCTAACACTAGCCCAGGGTGGCTACACCTTC
V gene: TRBV5-5
J gene: TRBJ1-2
D gene: -
clone size: -

CDR3 protein: CAWRLGGGRTDTQYF
CDR3 DNA: TGTGCCTGGAGATTGGGGGGGGGCCGCACAGATACGCAGTATTTT
V gene: TRBV30
J gene: TRBJ2-3
D gene: -
clone size: -

CDR3 protein: CASSFLTGKSSNQPQHF
CDR3 DNA: TGTGCCAGCAGTTTCTTGACAGGGAAATCCAGCAATCAGCCCCAGCATTTT
V gene: TRBV28
J gene: TRBJ1-5
D gene: TRBD1
clone size: -

CDR3 protein: CASSLGLVATEAFF
CDR3 DNA: TGTGCCAGCAGCTTAGGCTTGGTAGCCACTGAAGCTTTCTTT
V gene: TRBV13
J gene: TRBJ1-1
D gene: -
clone size: once

CDR3 protein: CASSGTGLTSRYQPQHF
CDR3 DNA: TGTGCCAGCAGTGGAACAGGGCTTACCTCCCGGTATCAGCCCCAGCATTTT
V gene: TRBV6-1
J gene: TRBJ1-5
D gene: -
clone size: -

CDR3 protein: CASRKTAGGTDTQYF
CDR3 DNA: TGTGCCAGCAGAAAAACCGCGGGAGGAACAGATACGCAGTATTTT
V gene: TRBV5-6
J gene: TRBJ2-3
D gene: TRBD2
clone size: -